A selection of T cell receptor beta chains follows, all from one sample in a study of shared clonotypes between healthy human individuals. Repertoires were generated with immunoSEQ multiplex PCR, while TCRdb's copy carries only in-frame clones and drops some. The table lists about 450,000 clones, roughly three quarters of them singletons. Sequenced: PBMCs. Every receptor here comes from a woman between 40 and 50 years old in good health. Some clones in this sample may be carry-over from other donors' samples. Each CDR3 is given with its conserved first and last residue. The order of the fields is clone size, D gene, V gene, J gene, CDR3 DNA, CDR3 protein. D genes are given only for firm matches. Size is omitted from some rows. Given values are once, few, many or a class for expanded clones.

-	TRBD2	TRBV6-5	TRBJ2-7	TGTGCCAGCAGATCTCTAGCGGGAGGCTACGAGCAGTACTTC	CASRSLAGGYEQYF
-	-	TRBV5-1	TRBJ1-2	TGCGCCAGCAGCTTGGTAACAGGGAGGGACTACACCTTC	CASSLVTGRDYTF
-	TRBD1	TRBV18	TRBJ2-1	TGTGCCAGCTCACCGGGGACAGGGAGCTCCTACAATGAGCAGTTCTTC	CASSPGTGSSYNEQFF
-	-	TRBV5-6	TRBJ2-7	TGTGCCAGCAGCTTGGGTTACACCTACGAGCAGTACTTC	CASSLGYTYEQYF
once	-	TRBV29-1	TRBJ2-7	TGCAGCGTTGAGTCTGCGGGAAAGGGTCTCGAGCAGTACTTC	CSVESAGKGLEQYF
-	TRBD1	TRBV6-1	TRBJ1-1	TGTGCCAGCAGTGAAGCCGGGACAGGGCATACTGAAGCTTTCTTT	CASSEAGTGHTEAFF
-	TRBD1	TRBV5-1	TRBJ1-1	TGCGCCAGCAGCGGGGGACAGGGGAAAACTGAAGCTTTCTTT	CASSGGQGKTEAFF
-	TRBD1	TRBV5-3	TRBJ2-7	TGTGCCAGAAGCTTGGCCCCCGCCAGGGGGTCCTACGAGCAGTACTTC	CARSLAPARGSYEQYF
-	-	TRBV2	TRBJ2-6	TGTGCCAGCAGTCCGGACATTTCTGGGGCCAACGTCCTGACTTTC	CASSPDISGANVLTF
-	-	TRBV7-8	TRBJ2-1	TGTGCCAGCAGCTTAGACCAATCCTACAATGAGCAGTTCTTC	CASSLDQSYNEQFF
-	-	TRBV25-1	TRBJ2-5	TGTGCCAGCAGCGTGACCGGGAAAAAGAGGGCAGAGACCCAGTACTTC	CASSVTGKKRAETQYF
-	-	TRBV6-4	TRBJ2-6	TGTGCCAGCAGTCACGGAGGGTCTGGGGCCAACGTCCTGACTTTC	CASSHGGSGANVLTF
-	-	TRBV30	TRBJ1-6	TGTGCCTGGAGTGGGGCGGTGGCCTATAATTCACCCCTCCACTTT	CAWSGAVAYNSPLHF
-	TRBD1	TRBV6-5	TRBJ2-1	TGTGCCAGCAGGTACGACAGGGGCGGCACCAATGAGCAGTTCTTC	CASRYDRGGTNEQFF
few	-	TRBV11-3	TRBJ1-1	TGTGCCAGCAGCTTATCCGACACTGAAGCTTTCTTT	CASSLSDTEAFF
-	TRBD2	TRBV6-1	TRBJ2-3	TGTGCCAGCAGTAGCGGGAGGAGCACAGATACGCAGTATTTT	CASSSGRSTDTQYF
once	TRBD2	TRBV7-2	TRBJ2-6	TGTGCCAGCAGCTTAGCGAGCGGGAGCTCTGGGGCCAACGTCCTGACTTTC	CASSLASGSSGANVLTF
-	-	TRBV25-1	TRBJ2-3	TGTGCCAGCAGTGACCCGGGACGAGGGTCCACAGATACGCAGTATTTT	CASSDPGRGSTDTQYF
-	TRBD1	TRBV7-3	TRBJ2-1	TGTGCCAGCAGCTTAAACAGGGGTGAATACAATGAGCAGTTCTTC	CASSLNRGEYNEQFF
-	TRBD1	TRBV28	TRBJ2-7	TGTGCCAGCCGCCGGGACAGGGTTTCCTACGAGCAGTACTTC	CASRRDRVSYEQYF
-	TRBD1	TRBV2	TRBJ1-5	TGTGCCAGCAGTGGTACCGGGACAGGGTACAATCAGCCCCAGCATTTT	CASSGTGTGYNQPQHF
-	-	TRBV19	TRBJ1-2	TGTGCCAGTAGTAGCACTAATCCGAGTCAGAACTATGGCTACACCTTC	CASSSTNPSQNYGYTF
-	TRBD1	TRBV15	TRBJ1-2	TGTGCCACCTCCCAGAGCCAGGGGACAGCTAACTATGGCTACACCTTC	CATSQSQGTANYGYTF
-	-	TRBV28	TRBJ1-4	TGTGCCTCCCTCCCTGAAAGGGCAACTAATGAAAAACTGTTTTTT	CASLPERATNEKLFF
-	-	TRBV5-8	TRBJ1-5	TGTGCCAGCAGTCTGGACCCTCCCTCCCAGCCCCAGCATTTT	CASSLDPPSQPQHF
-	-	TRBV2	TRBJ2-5	TGTGCCAGCTCTATTTGGAGGGCCCTCCAAGAGACCCAGTACTTC	CASSIWRALQETQYF
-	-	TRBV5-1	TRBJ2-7	TGCGCCAGCAGCTTGGAGGGGGAGCAGTACTTC	CASSLEGEQYF
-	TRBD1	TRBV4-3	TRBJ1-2	TGCGCCAGCAGCCAAATCGGGACAGGGGATTCCTATGGCTACACCTTC	CASSQIGTGDSYGYTF
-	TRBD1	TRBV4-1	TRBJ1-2	TGCGCCAGCAGCCACCACCTTAACAGGGGGCGCGACTATGGCTACACCTTC	CASSHHLNRGRDYGYTF
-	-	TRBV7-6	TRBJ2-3	TGTGCCAGCAGCTTAGGGGGACCCAGCACAGATACGCAGTATTTT	CASSLGGPSTDTQYF
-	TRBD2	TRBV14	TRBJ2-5	TGTGCCAGCAGCCAAGGGTGGACGACTAGCGGGAGGTACAAAGAGACCCAGTACTTC	CASSQGWTTSGRYKETQYF
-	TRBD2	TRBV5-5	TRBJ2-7	TGTGCCAGCAGCTTGGTGGCCGGGTTAGCGGGATCAAACTCCTACGAGCAGTACTTC	CASSLVAGLAGSNSYEQYF
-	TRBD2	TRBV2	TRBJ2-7	TGTGCCAGCAGTGACCGGGAGGGCTCCTACGAGCAGTACTTC	CASSDREGSYEQYF
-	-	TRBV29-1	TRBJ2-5	TGCAGCGTTGGACAGGGAGGTTTCGAGACCCAGTACTTC	CSVGQGGFETQYF
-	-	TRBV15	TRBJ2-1	TGTGCCACCAGTGAATCCTCCCGAAATGAGCAGTTCTTC	CATSESSRNEQFF
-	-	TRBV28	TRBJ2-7	TGTGCCAGCAGTTTACTGGCCGAGCAGTACTTC	CASSLLAEQYF